The 6 T cell receptor beta chains below were found in one sample sequenced in a study of cytomegalovirus exposure and HLA in healthy donors. The PCR was carried out with 60 Vbeta primers and 13 Jbeta primers. Profiling relied on immunoSEQ multiplex PCR, and the TCRdb table lists in-frame clones only, not all of them. Of roughly 170,000 clones listed, under 90% are singletons. The sequencing input was PBMCs. These receptor sequences come from a male donor in good health and CMV-seronegative.

The sample holds one count of this clone. The rearrangement uses TRBV19 and TRBJ2-7, with TRBD2 identical over 12 bases. The ends lost 1 base at V and 1 base at J; junction bases unmatched: 8. Germline V lookup: CDR1 LNHDA, CDR2 SQIVND (reference sequence). There are 18 residues in the CDR3. The chain's CDR3 is CASSIGASGRAVSYEQYF. In DNA form, the CDR3 reads TGTGCCAGTAGTATAGGTGCTAGCGGGAGGGCAGTGTCCTACGAGCAGTACTTC.

The chain is built from TRBV5-6 and TRBJ1-5, with D hard to call. Between the trimmed V and J ends, which lost 4 bases and 7 bases, there was a span of 18 bases. CDR1 and CDR2 (germline): SGHDT, YYEEEE. CDR3 size: 15 residues. The CDR3 reads CASSNGVTPRQPQHF. In DNA form, the CDR3 reads TGTGCCAGCAGCAATGGTGTGACCCCCAGGCAGCCCCAGCATTTT.

The chain uses TRBV5-6 and TRBJ2-5; 13 bases are shared with TRBD2. Unmatched junction bases numbered 0, after V lost 0 bases and J lost 1 base. The CDR3 consists of 16 residues. Looked up from germline, CDR1 is SGHDT and CDR2 is YYEEEE. CDR3 coding DNA: TGTGCCAGCAGCTTGGGGACTAGCGGGGGCCAAGAGACCCAGTACTTC. Translation gives CASSLGTSGGQETQYF.

The chain links TRBV6-1 to TRBJ2-7; 7 bases line up with TRBD1. The CDR3 sequence is 12 residues long. With V trimmed by 5 bases and J by 5 bases, 3 bases remained unmatched. Germline loops: CDR1 MNHNS, CDR2 SASEGT. As DNA, the CDR3 is TGTGCCAGCAGTTCGACAGGGAACGAGCAGTACTTC. It yields the protein CASSSTGNEQYF.

CDR3 nucleotides: TGTGCCAGCAGCTCCAGGACTTTTGCTTTTCGGGAGCTGTTTTTT. This codes for CASSSRTFAFRELFF. This sequence joins TRBV5-6 and TRBJ2-2, with D perhaps matching TRBD2 (5 bases). Trimming stripped 3 bases from V and 9 bases from J, with 18 bases between. CDR3 length: 15 residues. The germline CDR1 and CDR2 sequences are SGHDT and YYEEEE.

This clone showed up many times. The chain links TRBV11-2 to TRBJ2-7; 8 bases are shared with TRBD2. V was pared by 3 bases and J by 5 bases, with 0 bases of the junction left unmatched. The length of the CDR3 is 12 residues. Looked up from germline, CDR1 is SGHAT and CDR2 is FQNNGV. The CDR3 DNA follows: TGTGCCAGCAGCTTTAGCGGGAACGAGCAGTACTTC. Translating gives CASSFSGNEQYF.